This TCR beta chain was sequenced for a study of blood T cells in healthy people across ages. Study-level points and caveats: Donors of long life had a larger count of naive CD4+ cells and greater diversity than aged donors. Because sorting was not performed, PBMCs prevented conclusive naive versus antigen-experienced comparison.

Combining a sample-barcoded 5' primer with a J-beta primer mix, a second PCR ran for about 7 to 12 cycles. A 12-random-nucleotide template-switch adaptor tagged each cDNA molecule. TCRdb reanalysed the 5' RACE reads using MiXCR and keeps one entry per CDR3 protein. The table lists about a million distinct CDR3 sequences, roughly 51% of them singletons. Isolated PBMCs totaled at least 6 million in each sample. Concerning this clonotype: Its antigen is still unknown.

Deletions cut 2 bases from V and 1 base from J, with 9 bases between. The CDR3 length is 15 residues. Germline CDR1 and CDR2: SGHTA and FQGNSA. V and J are TRBV7-2 and TRBJ2-1; D is undetermined. The sequencing sample was made of blood. This receptor was identified in a woman aged 60-75 years in good health. The CDR3 DNA reads as TGTGCCAGCAGCTTACAAGTTGGTTCCTACAATGAGCAGTTCTTC. Amino acids: CASSLQVGSYNEQFF.